Listed below are T cell receptor beta chains from one sample, sequenced in a study of T cells after yellow fever vaccination. MiXCR, applied by TCRdb to the 5' RACE reads, yields one record per CDR3 protein. The data contain about 350,000 distinct CDR3 sequences, less than 9.5% of them seen just once; the ten biggest clones take up about 16%. The sequencing used PBMCs, collected about 41 days after the first yellow fever vaccination. The receptors come from a man in his late teens or twenties who received the YFV17D yellow fever vaccine. The CDR3 runs from the conserved cysteine through the conserved F or W. A D gene is named only where the DNA matches it firmly. The size field is filled for only some rows; it gives once, few, many or a size class.

D: -; J: TRBJ1-2; size: -; V: TRBV27; DNA: TGTGCCAGCAGTCTAAGTGGGGGGTATGGCTACACCTTC; CDR3: CASSLSGGYGYTF
D: -; J: TRBJ2-5; size: -; V: TRBV12-3/TRBV12-4; DNA: TGTGCCAGCAGTTTAGGGGGGATGGGAGAGACCCAGTACTTC; CDR3: CASSLGGMGETQYF
D: -; J: TRBJ1-5; size: -; V: TRBV9; DNA: TGTGCCAGCAGCGTAGCTATAAGGAGCAATCAGCCCCAGCATTTT; CDR3: CASSVAIRSNQPQHF
D: -; J: TRBJ2-2; size: -; V: TRBV12-3/TRBV12-4; DNA: TGTGCCTCCTGCCAAGTATTGGTCGGGCCAAACACCGGGGAGCTGTTTTTT; CDR3: CASCQVLVGPNTGELFF
D: -; J: TRBJ2-1; size: -; V: TRBV5-1; DNA: TGCGCCAGCAGCTGGGTCAGGGGGGGGCGAAATGAGCAGTTCTTC; CDR3: CASSWVRGGRNEQFF
D: -; J: TRBJ1-3; size: few; V: TRBV7-9; DNA: TGTGCCAGCGTACCTTCGCAAGGGCAGGGGCCTCAAGGCCTATATTTT; CDR3: CASVPSQGQGPQGLYF
D: TRBD1; J: TRBJ2-6; size: -; V: TRBV6-1; DNA: TGTGCCAGCAGTGTGGCCAGGGGGATCGCTGGGGCCAACGTCCTGACTTTC; CDR3: CASSVARGIAGANVLTF
D: -; J: TRBJ1-4; size: -; V: TRBV20-1; DNA: TGCAGTGCTAGTACCGGCCCTAATGAAAAACTGTTTTTT; CDR3: CSASTGPNEKLFF
D: -; J: TRBJ2-5; size: few; V: TRBV27; DNA: TGTGCCAGCAGTTTAGAAACTCGGGGGGCCGGGTCGGAGACCCAGTACTTC; CDR3: CASSLETRGAGSETQYF
D: TRBD2; J: TRBJ2-1; size: few; V: TRBV5-1; DNA: TGCGCCAGCAGCTTGGCCAAACTAGCGGCCTCATACAATGAGCAGTTCTTC; CDR3: CASSLAKLAASYNEQFF
D: -; J: TRBJ2-7; size: -; V: TRBV9; DNA: TGTGCCAGCAGCGCCCACGTCGAGGGGGAGCAGTACTTC; CDR3: CASSAHVEGEQYF
D: -; J: TRBJ1-6; size: few; V: TRBV4-1; DNA: TGCGCCAGCAGCCAACGAGGTTCACCCCTCCACTTT; CDR3: CASSQRGSPLHF
D: -; J: TRBJ2-7; size: few; V: TRBV3-1; DNA: TGTGCCAGCAGCCAAGATCGGCTCAGCAAGCCTCTGGAGCAGTACTTC; CDR3: CASSQDRLSKPLEQYF
D: -; J: TRBJ2-7; size: few; V: TRBV5-1; DNA: TGCGCCAGCAGCTTGGGGACAGACTACGAGCAGTACTTC; CDR3: CASSLGTDYEQYF
D: TRBD2; J: TRBJ2-2; size: -; V: TRBV7-9; DNA: TGTGCCAGCAGCCCGTGGGGGGGAGTTCGTACCGGGGAGCTGTTTTTT; CDR3: CASSPWGGVRTGELFF
D: -; J: TRBJ1-2; size: few; V: TRBV18; DNA: TGTGCCAGCTCACGGGAAAGACAGTCCTATGGCTACACCTTC; CDR3: CASSRERQSYGYTF
D: -; J: TRBJ1-5; size: few; V: TRBV11-2; DNA: TGTGCCAGCAGCTTAGGGCGGGGTTCTTACAATCAGCCCCAGCATTTT; CDR3: CASSLGRGSYNQPQHF
D: -; J: TRBJ2-3; size: -; V: TRBV14; DNA: TGTGCCAGCAGCCTGGGCGTGATCAGCACAGATACGCAGTATTTT; CDR3: CASSLGVISTDTQYF